This TCR beta chain comes out of a study of beta chain features in type 1 diabetes. Study outcomes and limitations: Reduced insertions and increased deletions marked VDJ junctions in type 1 diabetes patients. Researchers report that Type 1 diabetes patients had moderately but significantly shorter TCRB CDR3s across all four CD4+ subsets.

There are a few counts of this clone. Its antigen is unknown. Sequenced material consisted of expressed TCRB transcripts (all of the isolated RNA was reverse transcribed). Measured with immunoSEQ multiplex PCR; TCRdb has only the in-frame clones, and not every one. The sample has under 300,000 clones, 16% seen once. The CDR3 extends over 13 amino acids. Trimming cost V 10 bases and J 1 base, with 14 bases left between them. Germline CDR1 is SGHRS and CDR2 is YFSETQ. The sequenced sample was naive CD4+ T cells from blood. The receptor was isolated from a man younger than 40 with type 1 diabetes. The chain couples TRBV5-1 to TRBJ2-5, with a weak D call TRBD1 (6 bases). The CDR3 region is CASAGQFQETQYF. CDR3 DNA sequence: TGCGCCTCCGCAGGACAGTTCCAAGAGACCCAGTACTTC. Based on the CDR3 plus reference TRBV5-1 and TRBJ2-5, the full variable domain is KAGVTQTPRYLIKTRGQQVTLSCSPISGHRSVSWYQQTPGQGLQFLFEYFSETQRNKGNFPGRFSGRQFSNSRSEMNVSTLELGDSALYLCASAGQFQETQYFGPGTRLLVL.